A selection of T cell receptor beta chains follows, all from one sample in a study of blood T cell repertoires in COVID-19. The method was immunoSEQ multiplex PCR; TCRdb's version includes in-frame clones alone and lacks a portion of them. The table records about 360,000 clones, around 84% of them present only once. Sequences were obtained from peripheral blood. The receptors were sampled from a human donor in a cohort sampled during active COVID-19. CDR3s include the opening cysteine and the closing phenylalanine or tryptophan. D genes are given only for firm matches. Not every row has a clone size; where given, it reads once, few, many or a size class.

d_call	v_call	j_call	clone_size	cdr3_aa	cdr3_nt
TRBD1	TRBV9	TRBJ1-4	.	CASSVEQGATNEKLFF	TGTGCCAGCAGCGTAGAACAGGGGGCGACTAATGAAAAACTGTTTTTT
TRBD2	TRBV6-6	TRBJ2-7	.	CASTPGLDYEQYF	TGTGCCAGCACCCCGGGACTAGACTACGAGCAGTACTTC
.	TRBV19	TRBJ2-5	.	CASSTLQGIVTQETQYF	TGTGCCAGTAGTACCTTACAGGGCATCGTCACTCAAGAGACCCAGTACTTC
TRBD1	TRBV28	TRBJ1-4	.	CASSPAGGRIEKLFF	TGTGCCAGCAGTCCAGCAGGGGGCCGAATTGAAAAACTGTTTTTT
.	TRBV7-3	TRBJ2-2	.	CASSPTTLTTGELFF	TGTGCCAGCAGCCCGACGACACTTACTACCGGGGAGCTGTTTTTT
TRBD1	TRBV6-5	TRBJ1-1	.	CASNHQTGGIEAFF	TGTGCCAGCAACCACCAGACAGGGGGAATTGAAGCTTTCTTT
.	TRBV5-1	TRBJ1-2	.	CASSLRIGDGYTF	TGCGCCAGCAGCTTGAGGATAGGAGATGGCTACACCTTC
TRBD2	TRBV7-3	TRBJ2-3	.	CASSLRAAGGPTDTQYF	TGTGCCAGCAGCTTACGTGCAGCGGGAGGGCCAACAGATACGCAGTATTTT
TRBD1	TRBV25-1	TRBJ1-2	.	CASSESTGKDYGYTF	TGTGCCAGCAGTGAATCGACAGGGAAGGACTATGGCTACACCTTC
TRBD2	TRBV5-4	TRBJ2-1	.	CASSRSGSPHNEQFF	TGTGCCAGCAGCCGTAGCGGGAGTCCTCACAATGAGCAGTTCTTC
.	TRBV12-3/TRBV12-4	TRBJ1-1	.	CASTLVRNTEAFF	TGTGCCAGCACACTTGTGAGGAACACTGAAGCTTTCTTT
TRBD2	TRBV2	TRBJ2-3	.	CASGRETLDTQYF	TGTGCCAGCGGGCGGGAGACTCTGGATACGCAGTATTTT
TRBD2	TRBV5-1	TRBJ2-2	.	CASSLVPLSPFQTSGPNTGELFF	TGCGCCAGCAGCTTGGTTCCCCTAAGCCCCTTTCAGACTAGCGGCCCGAACACCGGGGAGCTGTTTTTT
.	TRBV5-4	TRBJ1-1	few	CASRRGGGNTEAFF	TGTGCCAGCCGCCGGGGGGGCGGGAACACTGAAGCTTTCTTT
.	TRBV9	TRBJ2-1	.	CASSGKTAISYNEQFF	TGTGCCAGCAGCGGTAAGACAGCTATTTCCTACAATGAGCAGTTCTTC
.	TRBV4-2	TRBJ2-2	.	CASSQGITRNTGELFF	TGTGCCAGCAGCCAAGGAATCACTAGAAACACCGGGGAGCTGTTTTTT
TRBD1	TRBV6-1	TRBJ2-7	.	CASSGGEGTGGSEQYF	TGTGCCAGCAGTGGAGGGGAGGGGACAGGGGGGAGCGAGCAGTACTTC
.	TRBV2	TRBJ1-2	.	CASSEISRVYGYTF	TGTGCCAGCAGTGAAATCTCCAGGGTTTATGGCTACACCTTC
.	TRBV6-6	TRBJ2-7	.	CASSYSGETYEQYF	TGTGCCAGCAGTTACTCTGGGGAGACCTACGAGCAGTACTTC
TRBD1	TRBV7-2	TRBJ1-1	.	CASSRRGRSSTEAFF	TGTGCCAGCAGCCGTAGGGGGCGCTCCAGCACTGAAGCTTTCTTT
.	TRBV30	TRBJ1-3	.	CAWRWGPHVNTIYF	TGTGCCTGGAGATGGGGGCCCCACGTAAACACCATATATTTT
TRBD1	TRBV14	TRBJ2-1	few	CASSTDRGNEQFF	TGTGCCAGCAGCACGGACAGGGGGAATGAGCAGTTCTTC
TRBD2	TRBV11-2	TRBJ2-3	.	CASSTRPGLAGGSTDTQYF	TGTGCCAGCAGCACACGACCGGGACTAGCGGGAGGGTCCACAGATACGCAGTATTTT